This TCR beta chain was identified in a study of regulatory T cells in long-lasting Graves disease. iRepertoire HTBI primers and Arm-PCR of CDR3 regions built TCR beta libraries. TCRdb analysed the multiplex PCR reads with MiXCR anew, one entry per CDR3 protein. The profile shows around 500,000 distinct CDR3 sequences, approximately 12% of them singletons. Time point meaning: newly diagnosed GD, antithyroid drugs for less than 3 months. PBMC-extracted RNA yielded the TCR library. The patients were enrolled through endocrinology in Xi'an, China. This clonotype was detected a few times. V dropped 2 bases and J dropped 12 bases, with 17 bases sitting between them. The CDR3 has 14 residues. CDR1 and CDR2 from the germline V gene are LGHNA and YSLEER. These data also formed part of another study, on T cells in Graves' hyperthyroidism and ophthalmopathy. From that study: Exclusion of patients followed from uncontrolled infection, other autoimmune disease, pregnancy or lactation. First-round RT-PCR targeting the TCR CDR3 was performed with the HTBI primer set. Researchers found most expanded thyroid clonotypes above 0.001 in blood as well.

The receptor was isolated from a woman aged 25 to 39 with Graves disease. The sequences come from peripheral blood mononuclear cells (PBMCs), collected at new diagnosis, from a patient treated with antithyroid drugs. This chain uses TRBV4-3 with TRBJ2-1; tentative D call: TRBD1 (6 bases). Here the CDR3 DNA reads TGCGCCAGCAGCCAAACGGCGTGGGGGCAAGGGCAGTTCTTC. Translating it yields CASSQTAWGQGQFF.